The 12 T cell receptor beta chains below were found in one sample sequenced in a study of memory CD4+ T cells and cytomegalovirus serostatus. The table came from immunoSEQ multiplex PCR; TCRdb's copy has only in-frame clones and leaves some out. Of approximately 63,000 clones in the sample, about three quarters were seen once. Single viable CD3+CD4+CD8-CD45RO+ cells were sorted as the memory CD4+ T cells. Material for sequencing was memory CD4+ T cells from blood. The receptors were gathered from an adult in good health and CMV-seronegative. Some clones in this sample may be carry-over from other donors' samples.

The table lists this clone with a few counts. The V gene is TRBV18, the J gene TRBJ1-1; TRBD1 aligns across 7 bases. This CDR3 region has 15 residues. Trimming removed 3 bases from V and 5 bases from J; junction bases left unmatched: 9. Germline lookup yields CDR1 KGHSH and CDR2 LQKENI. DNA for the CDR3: TGTGCCAGCTCACCTCCCGCCGACAGGGCGACTGAAGCTTTCTTT. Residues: CASSPPADRATEAFF.

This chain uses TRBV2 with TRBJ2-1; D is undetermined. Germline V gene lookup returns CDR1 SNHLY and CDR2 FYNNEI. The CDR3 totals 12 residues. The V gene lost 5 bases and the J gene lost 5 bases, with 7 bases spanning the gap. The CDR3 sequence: CASSMDDNEQFF. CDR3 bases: TGTGCCAGCAGTATGGATGACAATGAGCAGTTCTTC.

This CDR3 is CASSVSHGSDEQYF. CDR3 nucleotide sequence: TGTGCCAGCAGTGTGTCCCACGGGAGCGACGAGCAGTACTTC. The chain carries TRBV6-1 and TRBJ2-7, with D perhaps matching TRBD2 (6 bases). V was pared by 4 bases and J by 5 bases, with 15 bases between. The CDR3 is 14 residues long. Per germline, CDR1 MNHNS and CDR2 SASEGT.

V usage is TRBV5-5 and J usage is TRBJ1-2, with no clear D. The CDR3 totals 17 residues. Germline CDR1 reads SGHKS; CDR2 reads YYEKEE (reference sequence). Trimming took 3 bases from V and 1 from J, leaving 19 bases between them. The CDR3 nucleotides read TGTGCCAGCAGCTCGGAGGACTGGGAAGGGCTTAACTATGGCTACACCTTC. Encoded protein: CASSSEDWEGLNYGYTF.

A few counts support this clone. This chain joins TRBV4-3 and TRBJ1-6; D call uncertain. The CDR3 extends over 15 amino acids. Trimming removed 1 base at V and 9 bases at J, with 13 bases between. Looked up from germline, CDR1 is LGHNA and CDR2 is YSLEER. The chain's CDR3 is CASSQGDVRGSPLHF. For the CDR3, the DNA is TGCGCCAGCAGCCAAGGGGATGTGCGAGGTTCACCCCTCCACTTT.

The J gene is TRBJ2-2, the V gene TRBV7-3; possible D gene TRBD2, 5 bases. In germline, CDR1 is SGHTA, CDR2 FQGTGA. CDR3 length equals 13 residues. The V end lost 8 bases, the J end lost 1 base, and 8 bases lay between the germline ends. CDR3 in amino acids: CASGERNTGELFF. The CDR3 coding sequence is TGTGCCAGCGGGGAGCGGAACACCGGGGAGCTGTTTTTT.

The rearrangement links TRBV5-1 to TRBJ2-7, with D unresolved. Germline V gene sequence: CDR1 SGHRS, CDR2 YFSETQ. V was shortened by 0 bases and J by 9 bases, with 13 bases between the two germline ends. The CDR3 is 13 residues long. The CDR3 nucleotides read TGCGCCAGCAGCTTGGGGCAGAGCAGTGGGCAGTACTTC. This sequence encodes CASSLGQSSGQYF. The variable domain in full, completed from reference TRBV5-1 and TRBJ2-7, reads KAGVTQTPRYLIKTRGQQVTLSCSPISGHRSVSWYQQTPGQGLQFLFEYFSETQRNKGNFPGRFSGRQFSNSRSEMNVSTLELGDSALYLCASSLGQSSGQYFGPGTRLTVT.

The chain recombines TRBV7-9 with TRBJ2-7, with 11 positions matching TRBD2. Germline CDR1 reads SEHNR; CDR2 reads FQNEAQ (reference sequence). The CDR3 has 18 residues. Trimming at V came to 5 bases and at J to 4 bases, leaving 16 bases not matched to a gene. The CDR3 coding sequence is TGTGCCAGCAGCCCCTCCCGGCTAGCGGGGGGCCGCTTTTACGAGCAGTACTTC. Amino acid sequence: CASSPSRLAGGRFYEQYF.

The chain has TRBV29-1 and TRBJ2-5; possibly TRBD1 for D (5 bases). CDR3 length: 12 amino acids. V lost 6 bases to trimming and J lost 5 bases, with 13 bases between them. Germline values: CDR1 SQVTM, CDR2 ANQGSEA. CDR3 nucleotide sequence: TGCAGCGTGGACATTTTGCGGGAGACCCAGTACTTC. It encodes CSVDILRETQYF.

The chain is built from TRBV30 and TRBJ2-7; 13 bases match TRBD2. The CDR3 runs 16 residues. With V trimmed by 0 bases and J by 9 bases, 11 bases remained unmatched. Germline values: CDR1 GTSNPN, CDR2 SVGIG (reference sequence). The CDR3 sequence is CAWSVPLTSGRAPQYF. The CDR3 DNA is TGTGCCTGGAGTGTCCCATTAACTAGCGGGAGGGCCCCGCAGTACTTC.

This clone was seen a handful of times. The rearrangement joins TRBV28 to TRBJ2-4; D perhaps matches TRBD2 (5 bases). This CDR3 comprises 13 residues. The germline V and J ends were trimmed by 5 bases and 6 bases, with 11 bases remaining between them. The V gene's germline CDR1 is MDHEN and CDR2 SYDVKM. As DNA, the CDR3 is TGTGCCAGCAGTCGGCTAGGGAGAAACATTCAGTACTTC. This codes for CASSRLGRNIQYF.

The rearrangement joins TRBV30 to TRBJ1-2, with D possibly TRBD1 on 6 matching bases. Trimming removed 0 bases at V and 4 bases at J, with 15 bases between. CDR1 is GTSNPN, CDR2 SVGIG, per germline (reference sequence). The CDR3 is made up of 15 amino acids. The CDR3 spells CAWSVPGGYGYGYTF. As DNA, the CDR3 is TGTGCCTGGAGTGTACCCGGGGGCTATGGCTATGGCTACACCTTC.